Presented here are 32 T cell receptor beta chains from one specimen sequenced in a study of CD8+ T cells in alopecia areata. The pooled cutaneous lymph node cells were sorted using several markers (CD4, CD8alpha, NKG2D, NKG2ACE and others). cDNA prepared by RNA extraction and subsequent reverse transcription served as the template for sequencing. Clones were read by immunoSEQ multiplex PCR, and TCRdb kept only the in-frame ones, dropping some. The table lists about 300,000 clones, no singletons, with roughly 1.2% in the top ten. Sequencing was carried out using CD4+ T cells sorted from a lymph node. The receptors originated from a C3H/HeJ mouse with alopecia areata. MHC haplotype of the strain: H2-k.

Turning to this clone: Gene names follow the mouse nomenclature. From the germline J gene comes the end of the CDR3, since the read stops 3 residues before it. The rearrangement joins TRBV13-1 to TRBJ1-6, with TRBD1 as a possible D gene (6 bases). TRBJ1-6 is labeled an ORF, and its function is uncertain. Trimming stripped 4 bases from V and 0 bases from J, with 11 bases between. Germline assignment: CDR1 NSHNY and CDR2 SYGAGN. The CDR3 runs to 16 residues. The CDR3 DNA, read in part, is TGTGCCAGCAGTCGGGACAAAAATTCCTATAATTCGCCC. Translating it yields CASSRDKNSYNSP. The whole CDR3 sequence is CASSRDKNSYNSPLYF.

This clone was observed a few times. Mouse names are used for the genes. The read terminates 3 residues before the CDR3 end, so the remaining end is supplied by the germline J gene. The V call is TRBV13-1, the J call TRBJ1-6; TRBD1 matches at 9 bases. TRBJ1-6 is given ORF status, its function remaining uncertain. The CDR3 runs 15 residues. Germline lookup yields CDR1 NSHNY and CDR2 SYGAGN. The ends lost 1 base at V and 6 bases at J; junction bases unmatched: 2. CDR3 bases read: TGTGCCAGCAGTGATCGGGGACAGGGTAATTCGCCC. As protein: CASSDRGQGNSP. The full-length CDR3 reads as CASSDRGQGNSPLYF.

This clone was detected a few times. Gene labels here are mouse ones. The CDR3 end falls 4 residues outside the read, so it is completed with the germline J gene. The chain is built from TRBV31 and TRBJ2-5; D is perhaps TRBD1 (6 bases). CDR3 length: 14 residues. Deletions cut 0 bases from V and 1 base from J, with 8 bases between. Germline assignment: CDR1 GKSSPN and CDR2 SITVG. The covered CDR3 bases are TGTGCCTGGAGTCTAGAGGGGGACCAAGAC. Its translation: CAWSLEGDQD. The full CDR3 protein is CAWSLEGDQDTQYF.

This clone was observed a few times. Germline and genes: mouse. The read comes to an end 4 residues before the CDR3 does, leaving the germline J gene to fill in the end. The gene calls are TRBV19 and TRBJ2-3; 9 positions agree with TRBD2. Trimming cost V 4 bases and J 2 bases; bases outside gene matches: 5. CDR3 length: 15 amino acids. From germline, CDR1 is FNHDT and CDR2 SITEND (reference sequence). Incomplete CDR3 DNA: TGTGCCAGCAGTCCCGACTGGGGGACTGCAGAA. Translation: CASSPDWGTAE. In full, the CDR3 reads CASSPDWGTAETLYF.

In this sample, this clone turned up a few times. Mouse germline and gene names are used. Other DNA sequences in the same sample also yield this CDR3. The part of the CDR3 DNA that was read is TGTGCCAGCAGCCCCACCGGGACAGGGGGTTAT. This translates into CASSPTGTGGY. The entire CDR3 reads CASSPTGTGGYEQYF. The chain is built from TRBV5 and TRBJ2-7; 11 bases fit TRBD1. The CDR3 end falls 4 residues outside the read, so it is completed with the germline J gene. Germline CDR1 and CDR2: LGHNA and YNLKQL (reference sequence). This CDR3 is built from 15 residues.

As concerns this clone: Being one base from a much bigger clone, this may be a read error. Gene names are the mouse ones. The sequenced part of the CDR3 DNA is TGTGCCAGCAGTCGGGACAGGGGTACAGAA. This translates into CASSRDRGTE. The entire CDR3 sequence reads CASSRDRGTETLYF. The chain links TRBV13-3 to TRBJ2-3, with 10 bases identical to TRBD1. Read sequence stops 4 residues before the CDR3 end, and the germline J gene provides the missing end. The CDR3 has 14 residues. Germline V gene sequence: CDR1 NNHDY, CDR2 SYVADS. V lost 4 bases and J lost 4; bases outside the gene matches: 3.

This clone was observed a handful of times. Gene names and germline refer to mouse. The read terminates 4 residues before the CDR3 end, so the remaining end is supplied by the germline J gene. Within the sample, other DNA sequences also encode this same CDR3. V is TRBV1 and J is TRBJ2-5; D perhaps matches TRBD1 (6 bases). This CDR3 contains 14 residues. Trimming cost V 2 bases and J 0 bases, with 6 bases left between them. CDR1 NSQYPW and CDR2 LRSPGD come from the germline V gene (reference sequence). CDR3 DNA, as far as it was read: TGCACCTGCAGTGCACAGGGGAACCAAGAC. Amino acids: CTCSAQGNQD. The CDR3 in its entirety is CTCSAQGNQDTQYF.

This clone came up a few times. The germline and genes are mouse ones. The read gets to within 4 residues of the CDR3 end, and the germline J gene fills in the rest. The same CDR3 arises from other DNA sequences in this sample as well. The chain uses TRBV19 and TRBJ1-1; no reliable D call. The CDR3 is 12 residues long. Germline-derived CDR1 and CDR2 are FNHDT and SITEND (reference sequence). The covered CDR3 bases are TGTGCCAGCAGTATTCAGGATACA. As protein: CASSIQDT. Given in full, the CDR3 is CASSIQDTEVFF. Complete variable domain (other parts from reference TRBV19 and TRBJ1-1): GGIITQTPKFLIGQEGQKLTLKCQQNFNHDTMYWYRQDSGKGLRLIYYSITENDLQKGDLSEGYDASREKKSSFSLTVTSAQKNEMAVFLCASSIQDTEVFFGKGTRLTVV.

This clone showed up just a few times. Gene and germline names: mouse. The CDR3 extends 4 residues past the end of the read, so its final part is completed from the germline J gene. The sample carries other DNA sequences with the same CDR3. The chain carries TRBV19 and TRBJ2-7; TRBD1 agrees at 10 bases. Germline V lookup: CDR1 FNHDT, CDR2 SITEND (reference sequence). Losses at the gene ends were 1 base for V and 3 bases for J; bases not matched to a gene: 1. The CDR3 is 14 residues long. The CDR3 sequence: CASSIRDRGYEQYF. CDR3 DNA, as far as it was read: TGTGCCAGCAGTATAAGGGACAGGGGCTAT.

About this clone itself: Gene names are mouse gene names. The observed sequence ends 4 residues before the CDR3 terminus, with the missing tail filled in from the germline J gene. This chain links TRBV13-1 with TRBJ1-1, with 7 bases fitting TRBD1. This CDR3 has 13 amino acids. Germline CDR1 reads NSHNY; CDR2 reads SYGAGN. V gave up 4 bases and J gave up 4 bases; unmatched junction bases: 4. The CDR3 sequence is CASSTGEGTEVFF. The part of the CDR3 DNA that was read is TGTGCCAGCAGTACAGGGGAAGGCACA.

This clone has only a few counts. The germline and genes are mouse ones. The read halts 4 residues ahead of the CDR3 end, with the missing end drawn from the germline J gene. The V gene is TRBV13-1, the J gene TRBJ2-1, with 10 nucleotides matching TRBD1. The CDR3 has 14 amino acids. J gave up 4 bases and V 5 bases, and 3 bases lay outside the gene matches. CDR1 is NSHNY and CDR2 is SYGAGN in the germline V gene. The covered CDR3 bases are TGTGCCAGCAGGCGACAGGGGGCTTATGCT. It codes for CASRRQGAYA. From start to end, the CDR3 is CASRRQGAYAEQFF.

This clone occurred a few times. The listed genes are named as in mouse. The observed sequence ends 3 residues before the CDR3 terminus, with the missing tail filled in from the germline J gene. The genes are TRBV13-3 and TRBJ1-6, with 8 bases fitting TRBD1. TRBJ1-6 is classed as an ORF, of uncertain function. CDR3 length equals 14 residues. CDR1 is NNHDY, CDR2 SYVADS, per germline. Losses at the gene ends were 3 bases for V and 7 bases for J; bases not matched to a gene: 3. Here the CDR3 reads CASSGTGRNSPLYF. CDR3 bases read: TGTGCCAGCAGTGGGACAGGGAGAAATTCGCCC.

This clone was found many times. Gene names and germline refer to mouse. Read data end 4 residues before the CDR3 end; the end is taken from the germline J gene. Other DNA sequences in the sample encode the same CDR3. The V and J genes are TRBV1 and TRBJ1-1; D remains ambiguous. This CDR3 is built from 13 residues. V was cut by 1 base and J by 0 bases, with 3 bases left in between. Germline-derived CDR1 and CDR2 are NSQYPW and LRSPGD (reference sequence). CDR3 DNA (partial): TGCACCTGCAGTGCAGGTGCAAACACA. Translated: CTCSAGANT. The CDR3 in full is CTCSAGANTEVFF.

This clone has a handful of counts. Gene names are the mouse ones. With the read ending 4 residues before the CDR3 end, the germline J gene is used to fill in that end. The V call is TRBV14, the J call TRBJ2-1; TRBD1 matches 7 bases. This CDR3 has 15 residues. V shed 5 bases and J 1 base; nucleotides not matched to a gene: 6. The germline CDR1 and CDR2 sequences are SGHDT and FRDEAV. The CDR3 sequence: CASRRQGGNYAEQFF. The part of the CDR3 DNA that was read is TGTGCCAGCAGAAGACAGGGCGGGAACTATGCT.

This clone was found a few times. These gene names are mouse names. The missing CDR3 end, 4 residues past where the read stops, is filled in from the germline J gene. The chain is built from TRBV13-3 and TRBJ2-1; 8 bases are a match to TRBD2. Losses at the gene ends were 2 bases for V and 1 base for J; bases not matched to a gene: 2. The germline V gene encodes CDR1 NNHDY and CDR2 SYVADS. This CDR3 has 15 amino acids. CDR3 DNA, as far as it was read: TGTGCCAGCAGTGAGAACTGGGGGAACTATGCT. This encodes CASSENWGNYA. In full, the CDR3 reads CASSENWGNYAEQFF.

In this sample, this clone turned up a few times. The genes are named according to mouse. The CDR3 end is not reached by the read, which stops 4 residues before it; the germline J gene fills it in. This sample also contains other DNA sequences that code for the same CDR3. The V and J genes are TRBV19 and TRBJ2-3; TRBD2 matches 10 bases. The germline V gene encodes CDR1 FNHDT and CDR2 SITEND (reference sequence). The CDR3 extends over 14 amino acids. The sequenced CDR3 bases are TGTGCCAGCAGTCCTGGGGGGGCGCGAGAA. This codes for CASSPGGARE. The entire CDR3 protein reads CASSPGGARETLYF.

Only a few counts were recorded for this clone. Mouse gene names and germline throughout. With the read ending 3 residues before the CDR3 end, the germline J gene is used to fill in that end. The chain joins TRBV13-3 to TRBJ1-6, with D possibly matching TRBD1 (5 bases). TRBJ1-6 is recorded as an ORF, its role being uncertain. The CDR3 sequence is 14 residues long. Trimming shortened V by 5 bases and J by 4 bases, and 10 bases separated the two germline ends. Germline V CDR1 and CDR2: NNHDY, SYVADS. The DNA read from the CDR3 is TGTGCCAGCAGGTCCGGGACTTATAATTCGCCC. Protein product: CASRSGTYNSP. The full CDR3 sequence reads CASRSGTYNSPLYF.

This clone was recorded many times. Genes here carry mouse names. The read finishes 4 residues shy of the CDR3 end, and the germline J gene is used to complete it. V usage is TRBV19 and J usage is TRBJ1-2, with 9 bases identical to TRBD1. Germline V CDR1 and CDR2: FNHDT, SITEND (reference sequence). CDR3 size: 16 residues. V trimming: 4 bases; J trimming: 3 bases; junction bases outside the gene matches: 10. The DNA read from the CDR3 is TGTGCCAGCAGTGCGAGTCCGGGACAGGGAGACTCC. Its translation is CASSASPGQGDS. The entire CDR3 is CASSASPGQGDSDYTF.

This clone showed up many times. Genes and germline are mouse. The read terminates 4 residues before the CDR3 end, so the remaining end is supplied by the germline J gene. This rearrangement joins TRBV17 to TRBJ2-2; D gene uncertain. Germline loops: CDR1 MNHDT, CDR2 YYDKIL. Trimming took 2 bases from V and 0 from J, leaving 7 bases between them. The CDR3 length is 15 residues. The CDR3 loop is CASSRSPTNTGQLYF. Partial CDR3 DNA: TGTGCTAGCAGTAGAAGTCCAACAAACACCGGG.

Comment on this clone: Mouse gene names apply. The missing CDR3 end, 4 residues past where the read stops, is filled in from the germline J gene. This same CDR3 is encoded by further DNA sequences in the sample. The genes are TRBV1 and TRBJ2-5, with no clear D. V lost 0 bases and J 2 bases, leaving 6 bases between the germline ends. The CDR3 covers 14 residues. CDR1 and CDR2 from the germline V gene are NSQYPW and LRSPGD (reference sequence). CDR3 residues: CTCSADWVQDTQYF. CDR3 DNA, as far as it was read: TGCACCTGCAGTGCAGATTGGGTCCAAGAC.

This clone was picked up a small number of times. Gene names follow the mouse nomenclature. Coverage ceases 4 residues before the CDR3 finishes, and the germline J gene fills in the end. The genes are TRBV13-2 and TRBJ2-5, with 7 positions matching TRBD2. Germline assignment: CDR1 NNHNN and CDR2 SYGAGS (reference sequence). CDR3 length: 14 residues. The sequenced CDR3 bases are TGTGCCAGCGGTGATCCTGGGGGAGAAGAC. Protein: CASGDPGGED. The CDR3 in full is CASGDPGGEDTQYF.

This clone was seen a few times. Genes and germline are mouse. The read ends 4 residues shy of where the CDR3 ends; the end is completed using the germline J gene. The chain has TRBV1 and TRBJ2-7, with 12 bases that match TRBD2. CDR1 is NSQYPW and CDR2 is LRSPGD in the germline V gene (reference sequence). After removal of 6 bases from V and 2 bases from J, the junction contained 5 bases not matched to a gene. CDR3 length equals 15 residues. The CDR3: CTCSPGLGGAYEQYF. The sequenced part of the CDR3 DNA is TGCACCTGCAGCCCGGGACTGGGGGGTGCCTAT.

A note on this clone: All gene names here are mouse names. Read sequence stops 4 residues before the CDR3 end, and the germline J gene provides the missing end. This chain uses TRBV13-3 with TRBJ1-2; D is perhaps TRBD1 (5 bases). Germline V gene sequence: CDR1 NNHDY, CDR2 SYVADS. This CDR3 contains 14 residues. Trimming removed 2 bases at V and 3 bases at J, with 11 bases between. The DNA read from the CDR3 is TGTGCCAGCAGTGAAGAGGGGAGGGACTCC. Translating gives CASSEEGRDS. The whole CDR3 protein reads CASSEEGRDSDYTF.

This clone occurred a few times. The gene symbols are mouse symbols. The CDR3 end is not reached by the read, which stops 4 residues before it; the germline J gene fills it in. Different DNA sequences within this sample yield the same CDR3. The V and J genes are TRBV1 and TRBJ2-1; TRBD1 is a possible D gene (7 bases). Germline lookup yields CDR1 NSQYPW and CDR2 LRSPGD (reference sequence). The length of the CDR3 is 14 residues. V lost 3 bases and J lost 3, with 9 bases in between. The CDR3 DNA, read in part, is TGCACCTGCAGTGCTCAGGGGGGCTATGCT. Its translation: CTCSAQGGYA. The entire CDR3 protein is CTCSAQGGYAEQFF.

The sample holds a few counts of this clone. Genes here carry mouse names. The CDR3 goes on 4 residues after the read ends, and that part is filled in from the germline J gene. This CDR3 is also generated by other DNA sequences in the sample. V and J are TRBV31 and TRBJ1-2, with 11 bases that match TRBD1. CDR1 and CDR2 (germline): GKSSPN, SITVG. The CDR3 loop spans 14 amino acids. V shed 2 bases and J 2 bases; nucleotides not matched to a gene: 1. CDR3 sequence reads: CAWSGTGGNSDYTF. Incomplete CDR3 DNA: TGTGCCTGGAGTGGGACAGGGGGGAACTCC.

This clone turned up a few times. Any gene name here is a mouse gene name. The read ends 4 residues shy of where the CDR3 ends; the end is completed using the germline J gene. This chain connects TRBV1 to TRBJ2-7; 11 bases are a match to TRBD2. The V gene's germline CDR1 is NSQYPW and CDR2 LRSPGD (reference sequence). J lost 3 bases, V lost 4 bases, and 5 bases had no gene match. This CDR3 spans 15 amino acids. The covered CDR3 bases are TGCACCTGCAGTGAGACTGGGGGGGGGCTCTAT. The encoded protein is CTCSETGGGLY. The full-length CDR3 reads as CTCSETGGGLYEQYF.

This clone was counted only a few times. The genes and germline here are from mouse. The read terminates 4 residues before the CDR3 end, so the remaining end is supplied by the germline J gene. This rearrangement joins TRBV13-1 to TRBJ1-2; 8 nucleotides align to TRBD1. Germline V CDR1 and CDR2: NSHNY, SYGAGN. CDR3 length: 15 amino acids. V shed 1 base and J 4 bases; nucleotides not matched to a gene: 6. CDR3 in amino acids: CASSDRQGRGSDYTF. The covered CDR3 bases are TGTGCCAGCAGTGATAGACAGGGGAGGGGCTCC.

This clone was found a few times. Gene names refer to mouse genes. The read falls 4 residues short of the CDR3 end, and the missing part is taken from the germline J gene. The rearrangement uses TRBV13-1 and TRBJ2-7; 7 bases fit TRBD2. Germline loops: CDR1 NSHNY, CDR2 SYGAGN. V shed 1 base and J 2 bases; nucleotides not matched to a gene: 3. The CDR3 length is 14 residues. CDR3: CASSDMGGAYEQYF. The covered CDR3 bases are TGTGCCAGCAGTGATATGGGGGGAGCCTAT.

This clone was seen a few times. These gene names are mouse names. Coverage ceases 4 residues before the CDR3 finishes, and the germline J gene fills in the end. The same CDR3 is also encoded by other DNA sequences in this sample. The chain joins TRBV1 to TRBJ2-1, with 8 bases matching TRBD1. The ends lost 4 bases at V and 4 bases at J; junction bases unmatched: 3. CDR1 and CDR2 from the germline V gene are NSQYPW and LRSPGD (reference sequence). The CDR3 sequence is 14 residues long. The CDR3: CTCSVGQGYAEQFF. CDR3 bases read: TGCACCTGCAGTGTCGGACAGGGTTATGCT.

Of note for this clone: Any gene name here is a mouse gene name. Read coverage stops 4 residues before the CDR3 terminus; the germline J gene supplies the remainder. This rearrangement joins TRBV5 to TRBJ2-1; TRBD1 matches 8 bases. The germline V gene encodes CDR1 LGHNA and CDR2 YNLKQL (reference sequence). CDR3 length: 15 residues. V was clipped by 3 bases and J by 0 bases; unmatched bases: 1. The CDR3 sequence is CASSHQGANYAEQFF. The covered CDR3 bases are TGTGCCAGCAGCCACCAGGGGGCTAACTATGCT.

There are a few counts of this clone. These gene names are mouse names. Read sequence stops 4 residues before the CDR3 end, and the germline J gene provides the missing end. V usage is TRBV13-3 and J usage is TRBJ2-4; 9 nucleotides match TRBD1. The CDR3 length is 14 residues. The germline CDR1 and CDR2 sequences are NNHDY and SYVADS. The junction had 4 bases not matched to a gene; V was cut back by 5 bases and J by 3 bases. CDR3 DNA (partial): TGTGCCAGCAGGGCCGGACAGGGGCAAAAC. This codes for CASRAGQGQN. The complete CDR3 protein is CASRAGQGQNTLYF. Based on the CDR3 plus reference TRBV13-3 and TRBJ2-4, the full variable domain is EAAVTQSPRSKVAVTGGKVTLSCHQTNNHDYMYWYRQDTGHGLRLIHYSYVADSTEKGDIPDGYKASRPSQENFSLILELASLSQTAVYFCASRAGQGQNTLYFGAGTRLSVL.

Worth noting for this clone: Gene names are mouse gene names. Sequencing ends 4 residues short of the CDR3 end; the germline J gene provides the rest. At the DNA level, this CDR3 is encoded by other sequences in the same sample as well. The chain is built from TRBV13-3 and TRBJ2-1; TRBD1 matches 10 bases. Germline V gives CDR1 NNHDY, CDR2 SYVADS. The CDR3 is made up of 13 amino acids. The CDR3 is CASSGQGGAEQFF. CDR3 bases read: TGTGCCAGCAGCGGACAGGGGGGCGCT.